This T cell receptor beta chain comes out of a study of CD8 T cells in ankylosing spondylitis. TCRdb re-analysed the 5' RACE reads in MiXCR, keeping a single row per CDR3 protein. The sample comprises 100,000 to 150,000 distinct CDR3 sequences, about 10% of which are singletons, and 3.5% to 5% rests with the top ten. This clonotype was counted ten times or more. Germline trimming cut 0 bases from V and 0 bases from J; bases unmatched to any gene: 7. The CDR3 is made up of 17 amino acids. Per germline, CDR1 SGHRS and CDR2 YFSETQ. The V and J genes are TRBV5-1 and TRBJ2-3; 7 positions match TRBD1. The sequenced sample consisted of blood, either unsorted or a sorted T cell fraction (not recorded which). This sequence originates from a female donor with ankylosing spondylitis or in good health (not recorded which). For the CDR3, the DNA is TGCGCCAGCAGCTTGGCTGACAGGGTGAAGAGCACAGATACGCAGTATTTT. Translating it yields CASSLADRVKSTDTQYF.